This T cell receptor beta chain was sequenced for a study of blood T cells in healthy people across ages. For the second PCR, which ran for roughly 6 to 12 cycles, a sample-barcoded 5' primer and a J-beta primer mix were used. TCRdb reprocessed the 5' RACE reads with MiXCR, giving one entry per CDR3 protein. The sample includes hundreds of thousands of distinct CDR3 sequences, roughly 25% of them seen just once. A word on this clonotype: What it recognizes is unknown.

V lost 1 base and J lost 0; bases outside the gene matches: 9. Germline V CDR1 and CDR2: SGHTA, FQGTGA. This CDR3 is built from 19 residues. Points from the study as a whole: Diversity of TCR beta correlated strongly with naive T cell percentage.

These data were likewise used in another study, on T cells of mothers and their children. That report adds: Donation came from a few healthy Caucasian mothers together with their six children. Related pairs of mothers and children showed slightly higher, non-significant overlap versus unrelated pairs.

The sequence derives from a boy aged 5-17 years in good health. Input material: blood. J is TRBJ2-6 and V is TRBV7-3; TRBD1 agrees at 7 bases. CDR3 sequence (DNA): TGTGCCAGCAGCTTAAGTGGTGGACAGGCGACCTCTGGGGCCAACGTCCTGACTTTC. Its translation: CASSLSGGQATSGANVLTF.